What follows is one TCR beta chain and its context. Antigen: not known. The PCR contained 60 Vbeta and 13 Jbeta primers. Produced via immunoSEQ multiplex PCR; TCRdb's table is partial and in-frame only. Among around 110,000 clones listed, roughly 73% were seen once. This entry comes from a study of cytomegalovirus exposure and HLA in healthy donors. Study results and limitations: Available immune exposure information covered CMV serostatus only. Rare TCR sequences dominated, though some public TCRs recurred in many donors.

This clonotype originated in a man younger than 40 in good health and CMV-seronegative. Sequenced: PBMCs.

The DNA of the CDR3 is TGTGCCAGCAGCTTGGAACCTGGACAGAACTATGGCTACACCTTC. Translation: CASSLEPGQNYGYTF. The genes are TRBV5-4 and TRBJ1-2, with D tentatively TRBD1 (6 bases). CDR1 and CDR2 (germline): SGHNT, YYREEE (reference sequence). The CDR3 is 15 amino acids. Trimming cost V 0 bases and J 2 bases, with 11 bases left between them. The variable domain in full, with the rest retrieved from reference TRBV5-4 and TRBJ1-2, is ETGVTQSPTHLIKTRGQQVTLRCSSQSGHNTVSWYQQALGQGPQFIFQYYREEENGRGNFPPRFSGLQFPNYSSELNVNALELDDSALYLCASSLEPGQNYGYTFGSGTRLTVV.